This T cell receptor beta chain was captured in a study of Tregs in tolerant kidney transplant recipients. The CDR3 is made up of 16 amino acids. Germline CDR1 SGDLS, CDR2 YYNGEE. After removal of 3 bases from V and 3 bases from J, the junction contained 8 bases not matched to a gene. Broader study findings: Biological reproducibility was not directly addressed in this study. Expanding Tregs on activated donor B cells appeared to best identify donor-specific TCRbeta clones.

Unstimulated Tregs (CD4+CD25+CD127-) and CD4+CD25- non-Tregs were sorted from PBMCs. About this clone itself: The antigen is unknown.

TCRdb's copy holds only in-frame clones and misses some; the assay was immunoSEQ multiplex PCR. The repertoire includes tens of thousands of clones, roughly 84% of them detected once, and approximately 4% sits in the top ten. The rearrangement links TRBV9 to TRBJ2-3; 9 nucleotides agree with TRBD2. The specimen sequenced was CD4+ T cells from blood. The receptor was derived from a human donor in good health. The CDR3 DNA reads as TGTGCCAGCAGCGCCCTACTAGCGGGCTTAACAGATACGCAGTATTTT. As protein: CASSALLAGLTDTQYF. Full variable domain (missing parts from reference TRBV9 and TRBJ2-3): DSGVTQTPKHLITATGQRVTLRCSPRSGDLSVYWYQQSLDQGLQFLIQYYNGEERAKGNILERFSAQQFPDLHSELNLSSLELGDSALYFCASSALLAGLTDTQYFGPGTRLTVL.